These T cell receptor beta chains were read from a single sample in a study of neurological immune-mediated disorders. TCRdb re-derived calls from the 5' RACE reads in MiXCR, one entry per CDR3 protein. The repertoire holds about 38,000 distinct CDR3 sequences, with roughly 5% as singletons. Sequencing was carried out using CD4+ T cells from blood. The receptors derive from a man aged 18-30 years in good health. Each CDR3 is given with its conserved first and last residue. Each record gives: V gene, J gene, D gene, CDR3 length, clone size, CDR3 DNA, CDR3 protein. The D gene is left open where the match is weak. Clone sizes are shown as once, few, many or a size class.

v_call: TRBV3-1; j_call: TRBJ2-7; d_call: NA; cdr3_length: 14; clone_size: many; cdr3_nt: TGTGCCAGCAGCCATTCAGCCTCATCCTACGAGCAGTACTTC; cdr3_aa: CASSHSASSYEQYF
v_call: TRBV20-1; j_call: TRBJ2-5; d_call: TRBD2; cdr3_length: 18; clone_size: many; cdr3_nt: TGCAGTGCTTCTCAACTAGCGGGGGCCCTCCAGGACCAAGAGACCCAGTACTTC; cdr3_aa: CSASQLAGALQDQETQYF
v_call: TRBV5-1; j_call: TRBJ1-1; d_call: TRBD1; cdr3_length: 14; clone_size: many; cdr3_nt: TGCGCCAGCGGCCCAAGACAGGGAGTGGCTGAAGCTTTCTTT; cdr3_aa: CASGPRQGVAEAFF
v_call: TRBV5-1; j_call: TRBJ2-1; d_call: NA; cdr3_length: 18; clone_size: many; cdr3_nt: TGCGCCAGCAGCTTGGCCAGTATCGGGGCCCCTCCCTACAATGAGCAGTTCTTC; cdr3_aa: CASSLASIGAPPYNEQFF
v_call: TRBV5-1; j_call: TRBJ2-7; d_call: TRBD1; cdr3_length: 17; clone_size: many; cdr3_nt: TGCGCCAGCAGCTTGGCTGGTGGCCAGGGGGCTTCTTGGGAGCAGTACTTC; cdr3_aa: CASSLAGGQGASWEQYF
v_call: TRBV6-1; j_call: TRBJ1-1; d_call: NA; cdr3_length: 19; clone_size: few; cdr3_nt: TGTGCCAGCAGTGAAGCGCTCTTCCCTTTAAAGACAGTGGGTACTGAAGCTTTCTTT; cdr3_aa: CASSEALFPLKTVGTEAFF
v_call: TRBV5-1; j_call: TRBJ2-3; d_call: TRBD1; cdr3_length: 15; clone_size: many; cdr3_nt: TGCGCCAGCACCCCCAGGGGGCCCCGCCCAGATACGCAGTATTTT; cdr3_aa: CASTPRGPRPDTQYF
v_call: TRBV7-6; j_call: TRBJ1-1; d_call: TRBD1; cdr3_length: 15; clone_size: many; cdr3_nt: TGTGCCAGCAGCCAACCAGGACAGGGGCGCACTGAAGCTTTCTTT; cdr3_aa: CASSQPGQGRTEAFF
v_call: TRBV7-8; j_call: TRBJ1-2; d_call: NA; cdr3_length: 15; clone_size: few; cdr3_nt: TGTGCCAGCAGCCCCAGAGTGTTTTCGCGACAGCCAAACACCTTC; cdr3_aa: CASSPRVFSRQPNTF
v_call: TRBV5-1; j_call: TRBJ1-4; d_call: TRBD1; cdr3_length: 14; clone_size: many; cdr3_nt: TGCGCCAGCCGCGTCTCCGGGACAGGGGAAAAACTGTTTTTT; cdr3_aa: CASRVSGTGEKLFF
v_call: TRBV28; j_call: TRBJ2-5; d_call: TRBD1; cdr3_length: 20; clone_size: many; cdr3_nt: TGTGCCAGCAGTTTAGCTCCAGGGGGCTTCGGGGAGGCTGACCAAGAGACCCAGTACTTC; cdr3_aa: CASSLAPGGFGEADQETQYF
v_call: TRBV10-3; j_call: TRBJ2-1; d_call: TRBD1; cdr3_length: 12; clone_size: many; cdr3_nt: TGTGCCATACAGGGGGTCCACAATGAGCAGTTCTTC; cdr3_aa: CAIQGVHNEQFF
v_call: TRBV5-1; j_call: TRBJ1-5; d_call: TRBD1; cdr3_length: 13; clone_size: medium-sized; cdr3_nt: TGCGCCAGCAGCTTGGGACAGGGTCAGCCCCAGCATTTT; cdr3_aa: CASSLGQGQPQHF
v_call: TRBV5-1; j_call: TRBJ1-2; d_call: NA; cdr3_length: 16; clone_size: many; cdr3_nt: TGCGCCAGCAGCTTAAATGCAGGGTTCGAAGGCTATGGCTACACCTTC; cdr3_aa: CASSLNAGFEGYGYTF
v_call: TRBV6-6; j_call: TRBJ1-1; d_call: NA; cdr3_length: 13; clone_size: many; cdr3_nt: TGTGCCAGCAGTTACCCACCGAACACTGAAGCTTTCTTT; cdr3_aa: CASSYPPNTEAFF
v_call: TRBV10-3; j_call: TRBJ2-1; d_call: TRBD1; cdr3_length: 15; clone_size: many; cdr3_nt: TGTGCCATCAGTGTTGTGGACAGGGGATACAATGAGCAGTTCTTC; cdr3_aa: CAISVVDRGYNEQFF
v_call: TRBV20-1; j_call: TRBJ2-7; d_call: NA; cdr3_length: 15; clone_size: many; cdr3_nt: TGCAGTGCTAGGATAAGCCTGACAGGTTTGGACGAGCAGTACTTC; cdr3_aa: CSARISLTGLDEQYF
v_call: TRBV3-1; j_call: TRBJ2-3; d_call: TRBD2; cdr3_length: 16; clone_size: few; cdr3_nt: TGTGCCAGCAGGGGGGGGGGGGGTGGGTGGACAGATACGCAGTATTTT; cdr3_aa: CASRGGGGGWTDTQYF
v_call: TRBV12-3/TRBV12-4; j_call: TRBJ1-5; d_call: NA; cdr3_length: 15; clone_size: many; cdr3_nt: TGTGCCAGCAGGAAGGACAGTTATAGCAATCAGCCCCAGCATTTT; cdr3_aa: CASRKDSYSNQPQHF
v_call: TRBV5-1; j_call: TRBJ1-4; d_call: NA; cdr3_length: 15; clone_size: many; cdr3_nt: TGCGCCAGCAGCCCGGGGCGGGCCGACCATGAAAAACTGTTTTTT; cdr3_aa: CASSPGRADHEKLFF
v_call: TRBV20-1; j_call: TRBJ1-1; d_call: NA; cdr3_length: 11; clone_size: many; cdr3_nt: TGCAGTGCTAGTCGTAGCACTGAAGCTTTCTTT; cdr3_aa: CSASRSTEAFF
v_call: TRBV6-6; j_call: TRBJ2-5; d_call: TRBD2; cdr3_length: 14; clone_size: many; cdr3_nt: TGTGCCAGCAGTTCTAGCGGGGGGGAAGAGACCCAGTACTTC; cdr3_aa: CASSSSGGEETQYF
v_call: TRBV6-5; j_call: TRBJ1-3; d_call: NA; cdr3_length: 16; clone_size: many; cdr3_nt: TGTGCCAGCAGTTCCACAACCGAAGGGGACGGAAACACCATATATTTT; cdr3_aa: CASSSTTEGDGNTIYF
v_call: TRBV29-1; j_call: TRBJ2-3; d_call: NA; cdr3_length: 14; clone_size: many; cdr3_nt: TGCAGCGTTCGCCCTACCAGAAGCACAGATACGCAGTATTTT; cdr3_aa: CSVRPTRSTDTQYF
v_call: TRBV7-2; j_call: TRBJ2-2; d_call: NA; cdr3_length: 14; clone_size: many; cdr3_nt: TGTGCCAGCAGCCCCCTGGCGTACACCGGGGAGCTGTTTTTT; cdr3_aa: CASSPLAYTGELFF
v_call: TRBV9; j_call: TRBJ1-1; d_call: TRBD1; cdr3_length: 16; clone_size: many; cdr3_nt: TGTGCCAGCAGCCTCTCAGGGGGCTTAGAGAACACTGAAGCTTTCTTT; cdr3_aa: CASSLSGGLENTEAFF